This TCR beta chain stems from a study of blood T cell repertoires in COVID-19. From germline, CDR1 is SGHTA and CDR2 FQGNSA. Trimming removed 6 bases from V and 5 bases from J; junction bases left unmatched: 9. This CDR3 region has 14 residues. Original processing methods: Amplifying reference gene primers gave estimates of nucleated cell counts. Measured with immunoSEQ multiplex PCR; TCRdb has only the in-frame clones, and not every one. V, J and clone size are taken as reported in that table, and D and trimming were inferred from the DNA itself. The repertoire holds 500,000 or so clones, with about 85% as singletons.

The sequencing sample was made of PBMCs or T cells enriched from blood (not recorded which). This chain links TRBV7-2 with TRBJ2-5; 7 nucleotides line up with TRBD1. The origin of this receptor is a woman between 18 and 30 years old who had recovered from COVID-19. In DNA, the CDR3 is TGTGCCAGCAGAACAGGGGCGTCCGGGGAGACCCAGTACTTC. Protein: CASRTGASGETQYF.